The entry that follows covers one T cell receptor beta chain sequence. What it binds is unknown. PBMCs were obtained from 7.5 to 10 ml fresh peripheral blood. RNA transcripts served as the template for amplifying TCR beta CDR3 regions. HTBI primers were the set used in a first-round RT-PCR of the TCR CDR3. TCRdb called the multiplex PCR reads again in MiXCR, with one record for every CDR3 protein. This table holds 300,000 or so distinct CDR3 sequences, 18% found once. Looked up from germline, CDR1 is SGDLS and CDR2 is YYNGEE. Trimming stripped 4 bases from V and 6 bases from J, with 19 bases between. This CDR3 contains 16 residues. This sample stems from a study of T cells in Graves' hyperthyroidism and ophthalmopathy. For the study at large: Peripheral blood specimens were obtained at initial diagnosis, prior to any treatment. The study, taken as a whole, reports: Ophthalmopathy was identified by the model a median around 6.9 months ahead of onset. From stable hyperthyroidism, ophthalmopathy was separated by a 13 V-J model.

Sequences were obtained from blood. The sequence was collected from a woman aged 45-60 years with Graves' hyperthyroidism. The genes are TRBV9 and TRBJ2-2, with D uncertain. CDR3 amino acids: CASSPRLTAEAGELFF. CDR3 coding DNA: TGTGCCAGCAGCCCCCGACTTACCGCCGAGGCCGGGGAGCTGTTTTTT.